These 4 T cell receptor beta chains were all obtained from the same sample, sequenced in a study of identifying expanded T cells in peripheral blood. The method was immunoSEQ multiplex PCR; TCRdb's version includes in-frame clones alone and lacks a portion of them. This sample yields some 78,000 clones, of which approximately 90% are seen a single time; around 17% belongs to the top ten. The sample consisted of blood. Every receptor here comes from a person aged 18 to 75 in good health.

About this clone: Without the conserved terminal phenylalanine or tryptophan, this CDR3 likely stems from a read error. No DNA is shown, since the ends of the CDR3 on it are uncertain; the CDR3 is the one TCRdb lists. This chain uses TRBV28 with TRBJ1-2; no check of the table's D call, TRBD1, against the DNA was made. Per the germline V gene, CDR1 is MDHEN and CDR2 is SYDVKM. Counting both end residues, the CDR3 totals 12 amino acids. The CDR3 spells CASSYVGGRPLT.

This sequence joins TRBV7-2 and TRBJ2-6, with TRBD2 as a possible D gene (7 bases). Germline lookup yields CDR1 SGHTA and CDR2 FQGNSA. Trimming took 5 bases from V and 4 from J, leaving 15 bases between them. The CDR3 loop spans 16 amino acids. The CDR3 sequence is CASSPRAGTGANVLTF. CDR3 sequence (DNA): TGTGCCAGCAGCCCTAGAGCGGGGACAGGGGCCAACGTCCTGACTTTC.

The V and J genes are TRBV7-9 and TRBJ1-1; D not resolved. V lost 5 bases and J 1 base, leaving 11 bases between the germline ends. CDR1 and CDR2 (germline): SEHNR, FQNEAQ (reference sequence). This CDR3 spans 14 amino acids. The CDR3 loop reads CASSPPGSNTEAFF. The CDR3 nucleotides are TGTGCCAGCAGCCCCCCGGGCTCGAACACTGAAGCTTTCTTT. The full variable domain, completed using reference TRBV7-9 and TRBJ1-1, is DTGVSQNPRHKITKRGQNVTFRCDPISEHNRLYWYRQTLGQGPEFLTYFQNEAQLEKSRLLSDRFSAERPKGSFSTLEIQRTEQGDSAMYLCASSPPGSNTEAFFGQGTRLTVV.

V and J are TRBV7-9 and TRBJ1-5, with unresolved D. This CDR3 spans 13 amino acids. Per the germline V gene, CDR1 is SEHNR and CDR2 is FQNEAQ (reference sequence). Trimming took 3 bases from V and 5 from J, leaving 8 bases between them. CDR3 nucleotides: TGTGCCAGCAGCTTGAACGGAGATCAGCCCCAGCATTTT. It yields the protein CASSLNGDQPQHF.